The 30 T cell receptor beta chains below were found in one sample sequenced in a study of cytomegalovirus exposure and HLA in healthy donors. The PCR was carried out with 60 Vbeta primers and 13 Jbeta primers. The table came from immunoSEQ multiplex PCR; TCRdb's copy has only in-frame clones and leaves some out. Here the sample spans around 200,000 clones, around 85% being singletons. The sequenced sample consisted of PBMCs. The origin of the receptors is a girl aged 2 to 10 in good health and CMV-seronegative.

This rearrangement joins TRBV5-4 to TRBJ1-1; 7 bases are a match to TRBD1. J was trimmed by 1 base and V by 4 bases; bases with no gene match: 4. CDR3 size: 14 residues. Germline CDR1 reads SGHNT; CDR2 reads YYREEE (reference sequence). In DNA, the CDR3 is TGTGCCAGCAGCCCGGGACAGCAGAACACTGAAGCTTTCTTT. Translating gives CASSPGQQNTEAFF.

This rearrangement joins TRBV7-9 to TRBJ2-3; 8 nucleotides match TRBD1. The V gene end was trimmed by 7 bases and the J gene end by 4 bases; junction bases not matched to a gene: 4. The CDR3 covers 13 residues. Germline-derived CDR1 and CDR2 are SEHNR and FQNEAQ (reference sequence). The DNA of the CDR3 is TGTGCCAGCACTCTACAGGGGGCAGATACGCAGTATTTT. Amino acids: CASTLQGADTQYF.

V usage is TRBV27 and J usage is TRBJ2-6; no clear D gene. V gave up 7 bases and J gave up 0 bases, with 7 bases separating them. The CDR3 loop spans 14 amino acids. CDR1 is MNHEY and CDR2 is SMNVEV in the germline V gene (reference sequence). The CDR3 sequence is CASNSLSGANVLTF. In DNA, the CDR3 is TGTGCCAGCAATAGTCTCTCTGGGGCCAACGTCCTGACTTTC.

This clone has more than one count but fewer than ten. The genes are TRBV6-1 and TRBJ2-7; D ambiguous. V was shortened by 7 bases and J by 5 bases, with 21 bases between the two germline ends. The CDR3 is made up of 15 amino acids. The V gene's germline CDR1 is MNHNS and CDR2 SASEGT. The CDR3 region is CASKYQRQSDHEQYF. The CDR3 DNA follows: TGTGCCAGCAAGTACCAGCGCCAATCTGACCACGAGCAGTACTTC.

V gene TRBV9 combines with J gene TRBJ2-5, with a weak D call TRBD2 (6 bases). With 2 bases removed from V and 7 bases from J, the gap between germline ends came to 15 bases. Germline loops: CDR1 SGDLS, CDR2 YYNGEE. The CDR3 runs 14 residues. The CDR3 loop reads CASSVGEEVVTQYF. The CDR3 DNA reads TGTGCCAGCAGCGTGGGGGAGGAGGTGGTGACCCAGTACTTC.

The chain employs TRBV25-1 and TRBJ2-5; 12 bases agree with TRBD1. The J call may be in error: the DNA end matches TRBJ2-7 better. Per the germline V gene, CDR1 is MGHDK and CDR2 is SYGVNS. CDR3 length equals 16 residues. The CDR3 DNA follows: TGTGCCAGCAGTGCCTCTGCCGGGACAGGGGGCGACGAGCAGTACTTC. Translated: CASSASAGTGGDEQYF.

The V and J genes are TRBV11-2 and TRBJ2-7; 9 nucleotides line up with TRBD2. The length of the CDR3 is 15 residues. Germline CDR1 reads SGHAT; CDR2 reads FQNNGV. With 1 base clipped from V and 3 bases from J, the junction kept 4 bases outside the gene matches. The DNA of the CDR3 is TGTGCCAGCAGCTTAGGGGGTAGCGGGGGCTACGAGCAGTACTTC. Amino acids: CASSLGGSGGYEQYF.

The chain combines TRBV7-9 with TRBJ1-2; possible D gene TRBD1, 5 bases. CDR1 and CDR2 (germline): SEHNR, FQNEAQ (reference sequence). CDR3 length: 11 amino acids. CDR3 nucleotide sequence: TGTGTCCTGACGGGGGGCTATGGCTACACCTTC. Protein product: CVLTGGYGYTF.

V is TRBV9 and J is TRBJ1-2; 11 bases fit TRBD1. The germline V gene has CDR1 SGDLS and CDR2 YYNGEE. V shed 3 bases, J shed 5 bases, and the junction held 9 bases outside the gene matches. The CDR3 spans 16 residues. The chain's CDR3 is CASSGRTGGYVYGYTF. CDR3 in DNA: TGTGCCAGCAGCGGGCGGACAGGGGGCTATGTGTATGGCTACACCTTC.

This clone showed up just once. The rearrangement uses TRBV11-1 and TRBJ2-1; 7 nucleotides match TRBD2. CDR1 is SGHAT, CDR2 FQDESV, per germline (reference sequence). J lost 3 bases, V lost 8 bases, and 7 bases had no gene match. This CDR3 contains 14 residues. The CDR3 region has the DNA TGTGCCAGCGGGGGGGGGATTAGCTACAATGAGCAGTTCTTC. Translation gives CASGGGISYNEQFF.

This clone occurred a few times. The genes are TRBV4-1 and TRBJ2-7, with D possibly being TRBD1 (5 bases). In germline, CDR1 is MGHRA, CDR2 YSYEKL. V lost 8 bases and J 5 bases, leaving 7 bases between the germline ends. This CDR3 is built from 10 residues. CDR3 protein: CASGHNEQYF. CDR3 in DNA: TGCGCCAGCGGACACAACGAGCAGTACTTC.

In its sample, this clone was seen once. This chain connects TRBV2 to TRBJ2-5; 10 bases align to TRBD2. The DNA matches TRBJ2-7 better at its end, which makes the J call doubtful. Germline V gives CDR1 SNHLY, CDR2 FYNNEI. The CDR3 spans 15 residues. The CDR3 DNA reads as TGTGCCAGCAGTGAGTTAGCGGGGGGAATCTACGAGCAGTACTTC. Its translation is CASSELAGGIYEQYF.

The J gene is TRBJ2-7, the V gene TRBV5-6; 7 bases are a match to TRBD1. This CDR3 contains 14 residues. V dropped 1 base and J dropped 4; count of bases not matched to a gene: 5. Germline V gene sequence: CDR1 SGHDT, CDR2 YYEEEE. CDR3 loop: CASSLYDRDYEQYF. DNA of the CDR3: TGTGCCAGCAGCTTGTATGACAGGGATTACGAGCAGTACTTC.

The chain couples TRBV27 to TRBJ1-1; D may be TRBD1 (6 bases). V was trimmed by 6 bases and J by 3 bases, leaving 11 bases between them. Germline-derived CDR1 and CDR2 are MNHEY and SMNVEV (reference sequence). The CDR3 is 13 residues long. CDR3 DNA sequence: TGTGCCAGCAGCCAAGGGGGTTACACTGAAGCTTTCTTT. It specifies CASSQGGYTEAFF.

This clone was seen a single time. The rearrangement links TRBV28 to TRBJ1-1; the D gene is possibly TRBD1 (6 bases). Trimming left V 3 bases short and J 1 base short, with 15 bases between. This CDR3 has 16 residues. Germline CDR1 reads MDHEN; CDR2 reads SYDVKM. Here the CDR3 DNA reads TGTGCCAGCAGTTTGGACAGCGCTTTAACGAACACTGAAGCTTTCTTT. Protein sequence: CASSLDSALTNTEAFF.

This clone was picked up one time. The gene calls are TRBV2 and TRBJ2-7, with D perhaps TRBD1 (6 bases). Germline V CDR1 and CDR2: SNHLY, FYNNEI. Trimming left V 6 bases short and J 2 bases short, with 11 bases between. The CDR3 totals 13 residues. CDR3 loop: CASRRQVTYEQYF. The CDR3 bases are TGTGCCAGCAGGAGACAGGTAACCTACGAGCAGTACTTC.

This rearrangement joins TRBV2 to TRBJ2-7, with TRBD2 as a possible D gene (5 bases). The CDR3 is made up of 11 amino acids. The V and J ends lost 4 bases and 12 bases respectively, with 13 bases between them. CDR1 SNHLY and CDR2 FYNNEI come from the germline V gene. For the CDR3, the DNA is TGTGCCAGCAGTGCTACCCGCGGAGGGTACTTC. It encodes CASSATRGGYF.

This clone has only a few counts. The rearrangement joins TRBV4-1 to TRBJ1-4; D ambiguous. This CDR3 spans 15 amino acids. Per the germline V gene, CDR1 is MGHRA and CDR2 is YSYEKL. V was trimmed by 0 bases and J by 8 bases, leaving 13 bases between them. CDR3 bases: TGCGCCAGCAGCCAAGAACGGGGTGATTACGAAAAACTGTTTTTT. It codes for CASSQERGDYEKLFF.

This clone was detected only a few times. V usage is TRBV9 and J usage is TRBJ1-3; tentatively, D is TRBD1 (5 bases). The CDR3 covers 14 residues. CDR1 SGDLS and CDR2 YYNGEE come from the germline V gene. V was trimmed by 3 bases and J by 0 bases, leaving 7 bases between them. CDR3 bases: TGTGCCAGCAGCGACAGGAACTCTGGAAACACCATATATTTT. It encodes CASSDRNSGNTIYF.

The rearrangement joins TRBV30 to TRBJ2-7, with a weak D call TRBD2 (5 bases). This CDR3 spans 14 amino acids. Germline values: CDR1 GTSNPN, CDR2 SVGIG (reference sequence). V lost 0 bases, J lost 3 bases, and 12 bases lay in between. This CDR3 reads CAWSVGSGYYEQYF. The CDR3, as DNA: TGTGCCTGGAGTGTAGGGAGCGGATACTACGAGCAGTACTTC.

J is TRBJ2-5 and V is TRBV7-9; TRBD2 agrees at 11 bases. Trimming took 5 bases from V and 3 from J; bases not matched to a gene: 5. Germline V gene lookup returns CDR1 SEHNR and CDR2 FQNEAQ (reference sequence). CDR3 size: 15 residues. This chain's CDR3 is CASSLGTSGKETQYF. The CDR3 DNA reads TGTGCCAGCAGCCTCGGGACTAGCGGAAAAGAGACCCAGTACTTC.

On this clone itself: The same CDR3 can be traced to other DNA sequences in this sample. This chain connects TRBV6-5 to TRBJ1-6; D not certain. V lost 2 bases to trimming and J lost 14 bases, with 10 bases between them. The CDR3 is 12 residues long. Germline V gene data show CDR1 as MNHEY and CDR2 as SVGAGI. The CDR3 loop reads CASSYNWRTLHF. The CDR3 nucleotides are TGTGCCAGCAGTTACAATTGGAGGACCCTCCACTTT.

The chain carries TRBV7-2 and TRBJ1-6; the D gene is possibly TRBD1 (6 bases). The CDR3 consists of 15 residues. Germline CDR1 and CDR2: SGHTA and FQGNSA. Trimming took off 4 bases at V and 10 bases at J, with 17 bases between the two ends. CDR3 coding DNA: TGTGCCAGCAGCTCGGACAGCGACTTGGGGTCACCCCTCCACTTT. Protein product: CASSSDSDLGSPLHF.

The rearrangement uses TRBV19 and TRBJ2-7, with 8 bases matching TRBD1. This CDR3 is 15 amino acids long. The V gene's germline CDR1 is LNHDA and CDR2 SQIVND (reference sequence). Trimming at V came to 1 base and at J to 2 bases, leaving 4 bases not matched to a gene. CDR3 residues: CASSIGTGGAYEQYF. Written as DNA, the CDR3 is TGTGCCAGTAGTATAGGCACAGGGGGAGCCTACGAGCAGTACTTC.

This chain joins TRBV6-1 and TRBJ1-1; D is unresolved. The CDR3 is made up of 14 amino acids. V was cut by 5 bases and J by 0 bases, with 10 bases left in between. Germline CDR1 is MNHNS and CDR2 is SASEGT. The CDR3, as DNA: TGTGCCAGCAGTCTCAGGTATATGAACACTGAAGCTTTCTTT. It is translated as CASSLRYMNTEAFF.

This clone has just one count. The J gene is TRBJ2-1, the V gene TRBV27; D might be TRBD1 (6 bases). This CDR3 contains 10 residues. Germline V CDR1 and CDR2: MNHEY, SMNVEV (reference sequence). V lost 7 bases and J 14 bases, leaving 12 bases between the germline ends. CDR3 sequence: CASTGQQEFF. DNA for the CDR3: TGTGCCAGCACTGGACAGCAGGAGTTCTTC.

The rearrangement links TRBV10-1 to TRBJ2-7; 11 positions match TRBD1. Unmatched junction bases numbered 13, after V lost 6 bases and J lost 3 bases. This CDR3 spans 17 amino acids. The germline gives CDR1 WNHNN, CDR2 SYGVQD (reference sequence). CDR3 region: CASSPRQGQGEFYEQYF. The CDR3 DNA sequence: TGCGCCAGCAGCCCCCGACAGGGACAGGGGGAATTCTACGAGCAGTACTTC.

This rearrangement joins TRBV13 to TRBJ2-5, with 9 positions matching TRBD1. There are 14 residues in the CDR3. The V segment lost 3 bases and the J segment 2 bases; nucleotides outside the gene matches: 1. The germline gives CDR1 PRHDT, CDR2 FYEKMQ (reference sequence). CDR3 sequence: CASSFDRGQETQYF. CDR3 coding DNA: TGTGCCAGCAGCTTCGACAGGGGGCAAGAGACCCAGTACTTC.

This clone was observed a single time. This chain joins TRBV27 and TRBJ2-7, with TRBD2 matching over 10 bases. CDR1 is MNHEY and CDR2 is SMNVEV in the germline V gene (reference sequence). V gave up 5 bases and J gave up 4 bases; unmatched junction bases: 5. The CDR3 runs 14 residues. CDR3 bases: TGTGCCAGCAGTACGAGCGGGAGGGCTTACGAGCAGTACTTC. Amino acids: CASSTSGRAYEQYF.

This chain connects TRBV7-9 to TRBJ2-5; possible D gene TRBD2, 5 bases. In germline, CDR1 is SEHNR, CDR2 FQNEAQ (reference sequence). Trimming took 6 bases from V and 2 from J, leaving 16 bases between them. CDR3 size: 15 residues. CDR3 in amino acids: CASSSYIGGQETQYF. The CDR3 DNA is TGTGCCAGCAGTTCCTATATAGGAGGACAAGAGACCCAGTACTTC.